The 28 T cell receptor beta chains in this list originate from one sample, sequenced in a study of blood T cell repertoires in COVID-19. Profiling relied on immunoSEQ multiplex PCR, and the TCRdb table lists in-frame clones only, not all of them. The sample has about 68,000 clones; 90% to 95% are singletons. Sequencing was performed on peripheral blood. All receptors derive from a man in his forties or fifties with COVID-19, enrolled during active disease.

This clone was seen just once. The rearrangement links TRBV6-6 to TRBJ2-2; D is perhaps TRBD2 (5 bases). From germline, CDR1 is MNHNY and CDR2 SVGAGI (reference sequence). V dropped 1 base and J dropped 5 bases, with 11 bases sitting between them. The CDR3 is 15 amino acids. CDR3 region: CASSYLRGETGELFF. CDR3 nucleotides: TGTGCCAGCAGTTACTTACGGGGAGAAACCGGGGAGCTGTTTTTT.

The CDR3 here is CASSETPNQPQHF. The DNA of the CDR3 is TGTGCCAGCAGTGAGACACCTAATCAGCCCCAGCATTTT. The chain is built from TRBV6-1 and TRBJ1-5, with D unresolved. Germline CDR1 MNHNS, CDR2 SASEGT. The CDR3 sequence is 13 residues long. The V and J ends lost 3 bases and 4 bases respectively, with 7 bases between them.

The chain joins TRBV4-1 to TRBJ1-2, with D perhaps matching TRBD1 (6 bases). Germline CDR1 MGHRA, CDR2 YSYEKL. The V end lost 1 base, the J end lost 6 bases, and 15 bases lay between the germline ends. The CDR3 extends over 15 amino acids. The CDR3 sequence: CASSQVGRGQDGYTF. CDR3 nucleotides: TGCGCCAGCAGCCAAGTCGGACGGGGACAAGATGGCTACACCTTC.

The genes are TRBV4-2 and TRBJ2-1, with D possibly TRBD2 on 7 matching bases. The V gene lost 3 bases and the J gene lost 5 bases, with 14 bases spanning the gap. The CDR3 covers 15 residues. Germline V gene data show CDR1 as LGHNA and CDR2 as YNFKEQ. CDR3 nucleotide sequence: TGTGCCAGCAGCCAGGGGGGGGCCGGGAACAATGAGCAGTTCTTC. Its protein product is CASSQGGAGNNEQFF.

This clone was picked up a small number of times. This chain links TRBV18 with TRBJ2-2; perhaps TRBD1 as D (6 bases). V was trimmed by 6 bases and J by 2 bases, leaving 13 bases between them. CDR3 length: 15 residues. Germline V gene sequence: CDR1 KGHSH, CDR2 LQKENI. CDR3 amino acids: CASSRDTLNTGELFF. CDR3 DNA: TGTGCCAGCTCTCGGGACACCTTAAACACCGGGGAGCTGTTTTTT. Together with reference TRBV18 and TRBJ2-2, the CDR3 gives the full variable domain: NAGVMQNPRHLVRRRGQEARLRCSPMKGHSHVYWYRQLPEEGLKFMVYLQKENIIDESGMPKERFSAEFPKEGPSILRIQQVVRGDSAAYFCASSRDTLNTGELFFGEGSRLTVL.

The chain uses TRBV5-6 and TRBJ2-7, with a weak D call TRBD1 (5 bases). The CDR3 is 13 amino acids. V gave up 6 bases and J gave up 2 bases, with 12 bases separating them. Germline CDR1 and CDR2: SGHDT and YYEEEE. The chain's CDR3 is CASNRQSTYEQYF. CDR3 bases: TGTGCCAGCAACCGACAGTCAACCTACGAGCAGTACTTC.

This chain's CDR3 is CASSSTSGAYNEQFF. CDR3 in DNA: TGCGCCAGCAGCTCGACTAGCGGGGCATACAATGAGCAGTTCTTC. The V call is TRBV5-1, the J call TRBJ2-1; 11 bases line up with TRBD2. The ends lost 3 bases at V and 4 bases at J; junction bases unmatched: 3. The germline gives CDR1 SGHRS, CDR2 YFSETQ. The CDR3 spans 15 residues.

V and J are TRBV11-2 and TRBJ2-7; D is perhaps TRBD2 (6 bases). The CDR3 runs to 15 residues. Germline loops: CDR1 SGHAT, CDR2 FQNNGV. Trimming stripped 5 bases from V and 3 bases from J, with 17 bases between. The CDR3 DNA follows: TGTGCCAGCAGCGTGAATCCGGGACTCTTCTACGAGCAGTACTTC. Amino acid sequence: CASSVNPGLFYEQYF.

The V gene is TRBV30, the J gene TRBJ1-6; D unresolved. Germline V lookup: CDR1 GTSNPN, CDR2 SVGIG (reference sequence). Trimming removed 3 bases at V and 7 bases at J, with 13 bases between. The CDR3 extends over 14 amino acids. CDR3 sequence (DNA): TGTGCCTGGAGATCCGGGTCGGGGAATTCACCCCTCCACTTT. Translation: CAWRSGSGNSPLHF.

This sequence joins TRBV7-2 and TRBJ2-2, with D maybe TRBD2 (5 bases). This CDR3 region has 14 residues. Germline values: CDR1 SGHTA, CDR2 FQGNSA. V was pared by 4 bases and J by 7 bases, with 13 bases between. CDR3 nucleotide sequence: TGTGCCAGCAGCTCGGGAACGACGGTCGGGGAGCTGTTTTTT. This codes for CASSSGTTVGELFF.

This rearrangement joins TRBV29-1 to TRBJ2-7; D ambiguous. V was trimmed by 4 bases and J by 6 bases, leaving 13 bases between them. The CDR3 spans 12 residues. CDR1 is SQVTM, CDR2 ANQGSEA, per germline. The CDR3 coding sequence is TGCAGCGTTGGATTTTACTCTGGCGAGCAGTACTTC. Translated, it gives CSVGFYSGEQYF.

The chain joins TRBV7-2 to TRBJ2-5; 11 bases are shared with TRBD2. CDR1 SGHTA and CDR2 FQGNSA come from the germline V gene. This CDR3 is built from 15 residues. With 5 bases clipped from V and 9 bases from J, the junction kept 11 bases outside the gene matches. The CDR3 DNA reads as TGTGCCAGCAGCCCCGGATTAGCGGGGGGGCAAGCCCAGTACTTC. This codes for CASSPGLAGGQAQYF.

CDR3 protein: CASSIAPVGGVNTGELFF. The CDR3 DNA reads as TGTGCCAGTAGTATAGCTCCGGTAGGGGGGGTCAACACCGGGGAGCTGTTTTTT. The rearrangement links TRBV19 to TRBJ2-2, with D maybe TRBD2 (7 bases). Germline values: CDR1 LNHDA, CDR2 SQIVND (reference sequence). This CDR3 spans 18 amino acids. Trimming took off 1 base at V and 2 bases at J, with 17 bases between the two ends.

V is TRBV25-1 and J is TRBJ2-1, with D maybe TRBD2 (6 bases). Germline values: CDR1 MGHDK, CDR2 SYGVNS. CDR3 length: 14 amino acids. V dropped 6 bases and J dropped 5 bases, with 14 bases sitting between them. The CDR3 region has the DNA TGTGCCAGCAGGGCCTGGGCGGGGAACAATGAGCAGTTCTTC. Protein product: CASRAWAGNNEQFF.

The chain uses TRBV4-1 and TRBJ2-7; tentatively, D is TRBD2 (7 bases). From germline, CDR1 is MGHRA and CDR2 YSYEKL. V was pared by 7 bases and J by 0 bases, with 16 bases between. The CDR3 sequence is 15 residues long. The CDR3, as DNA: TGCGCCAGCAAAGAGGGGGAGGGTGGCTCCTACGAGCAGTACTTC. Its translation is CASKEGEGGSYEQYF.

V is TRBV19 and J is TRBJ1-6; unclear D gene. V was pared by 6 bases and J by 8 bases, with 14 bases between. The CDR3 is 14 amino acids. Per germline, CDR1 LNHDA and CDR2 SQIVND (reference sequence). This CDR3 is CASRGAGEHSPLHF. The CDR3 bases are TGTGCCAGTAGGGGCGCGGGCGAACATTCACCCCTCCACTTT. The whole variable domain, remainder taken from reference TRBV19 and TRBJ1-6, is DGGITQSPKYLFRKEGQNVTLSCEQNLNHDAMYWYRQDPGQGLRLIYYSQIVNDFQKGDIAEGYSVSREKKESFPLTVTSAQKNPTAFYLCASRGAGEHSPLHFGNGTRLTVT.

The V and J genes are TRBV14 and TRBJ2-7; D is unclear. Trimming took 4 bases from V and 3 from J, leaving 10 bases between them. The germline CDR1 and CDR2 sequences are SGHDN and FVKESK. The CDR3 sequence is 13 residues long. CDR3 nucleotide sequence: TGTGCCAGCAGCCGCGGCAGACTCTACGAGCAGTACTTC. This sequence encodes CASSRGRLYEQYF.

This clone was observed once. This chain connects TRBV30 to TRBJ2-7, with D tentatively TRBD1 (5 bases). Germline-derived CDR1 and CDR2 are GTSNPN and SVGIG (reference sequence). The CDR3 runs to 14 residues. V was trimmed by 4 bases and J by 3 bases, leaving 16 bases between them. CDR3 sequence (DNA): TGTGCCTGGATCGCAGGGAACGGGTACTACGAGCAGTACTTC. Its protein is CAWIAGNGYYEQYF.

V gene TRBV9 combines with J gene TRBJ1-3; 9 nucleotides line up with TRBD1. CDR1 is SGDLS, CDR2 YYNGEE, per germline. Germline trimming cut 3 bases from V and 2 bases from J; bases unmatched to any gene: 6. The CDR3 runs to 16 residues. CDR3 protein: CASSGRDRVPGNTIYF. The CDR3 DNA reads as TGTGCCAGCAGCGGCCGGGACAGGGTCCCTGGAAACACCATATATTTT.

This rearrangement joins TRBV15 to TRBJ2-7; perhaps TRBD2 as D (6 bases). V shed 0 bases and J shed 4 bases, with 16 bases lying between them. Germline V CDR1 and CDR2: LNHNV, YYDKDF (reference sequence). The CDR3 loop spans 16 amino acids. CDR3 amino acids: CATSRDKATRGYEQYF. CDR3 DNA sequence: TGTGCCACCAGCAGAGATAAAGCGACTAGGGGTTACGAGCAGTACTTC. Full variable domain (rest looked up from reference TRBV15 and TRBJ2-7): DAMVIQNPRYQVTQFGKPVTLSCSQTLNHNVMYWYQQKSSQAPKLLFHYYDKDFNNEADTPDNFQSRRPNTSFCFLDIRSPGLGDTAMYLCATSRDKATRGYEQYFGPGTRLTVT.

The chain is built from TRBV19 and TRBJ1-3; no clear D gene. V was clipped by 0 bases and J by 0 bases, with 6 bases between them. Germline-derived CDR1 and CDR2 are LNHDA and SQIVND (reference sequence). This CDR3 spans 15 amino acids. CDR3 sequence reads: CASSIDPSSGNTIYF. As DNA, the CDR3 is TGTGCCAGTAGTATAGATCCCAGCTCTGGAAACACCATATATTTT.

The chain couples TRBV7-9 to TRBJ1-2; the D gene is possibly TRBD1 (6 bases). Per the germline V gene, CDR1 is SEHNR and CDR2 is FQNEAQ (reference sequence). This CDR3 is built from 13 residues. Trimming shortened V by 8 bases and J by 3 bases, and 13 bases separated the two germline ends. CDR3 DNA: TGTGCCAGCGGGACGGACAGACACTATGGCTACACCTTC. As protein: CASGTDRHYGYTF.

The J gene is TRBJ1-2, the V gene TRBV10-1; no definite D call. Germline lookup yields CDR1 WNHNN and CDR2 SYGVQD (reference sequence). The V end lost 3 bases, the J end lost 8 bases, and 16 bases lay between the germline ends. The CDR3 length is 14 residues. The CDR3 DNA follows: TGCGCCAGCAGTGAACTCCCCGGAGCTGCCGGCTACACCTTC. Amino acids: CASSELPGAAGYTF.

This clone was found a few times. This chain links TRBV7-9 with TRBJ2-5, with a weak D call TRBD2 (5 bases). The ends were cut back, 1 base at V and 8 bases at J, with 11 bases in the middle. CDR3 length: 13 amino acids. Germline lookup yields CDR1 SEHNR and CDR2 FQNEAQ (reference sequence). This CDR3 reads CASSLERLATQYF. The CDR3, as DNA: TGTGCCAGCAGCTTAGAGCGGCTCGCAACCCAGTACTTC.

V and J are TRBV30 and TRBJ1-1, with 7 bases that match TRBD1. V shed 0 bases and J 11 bases; nucleotides not matched to a gene: 12. The CDR3 has 14 residues. Germline loops: CDR1 GTSNPN, CDR2 SVGIG (reference sequence). CDR3 region: CAWSVLQGRVPAFF. Here the CDR3 DNA reads TGTGCCTGGAGTGTACTACAGGGGAGAGTTCCGGCTTTCTTT.

This chain uses TRBV14 with TRBJ1-3, with D perhaps matching TRBD1 (5 bases). Germline V gene sequence: CDR1 SGHDN, CDR2 FVKESK. This CDR3 is built from 13 residues. The V and J ends lost 2 bases and 9 bases respectively, with 11 bases between them. The CDR3 DNA follows: TGTGCCAGCAGCCAACAGGGAGGGTCCACCATATATTTT. This sequence encodes CASSQQGGSTIYF.

The J gene is TRBJ1-4, the V gene TRBV6-5; the D gene is possibly TRBD1 (5 bases). The V end was cut by 7 bases, the J end by 0 bases, with 12 bases between. Germline-derived CDR1 and CDR2 are MNHEY and SVGAGI. CDR3 size: 15 residues. CDR3 in amino acids: CASKAGGTTNEKLFF. CDR3 coding DNA: TGTGCCAGCAAGGCGGGGGGGACAACTAATGAAAAACTGTTTTTT.

The chain uses TRBV6-5 and TRBJ2-2, with D perhaps TRBD2 (6 bases). Deletions cut 2 bases from V and 5 bases from J, with 12 bases between. The CDR3 extends over 15 amino acids. Germline V gene sequence: CDR1 MNHEY, CDR2 SVGAGI. The DNA of the CDR3 is TGTGCCAGCAGTTACACACCCGGGAGAACCGGGGAGCTGTTTTTT. It yields the protein CASSYTPGRTGELFF.